This entry lists 25 T cell receptor beta chains sequenced from one sample in a study of blood T cell repertoires in COVID-19. Repertoires were generated with immunoSEQ multiplex PCR, while TCRdb's copy carries only in-frame clones and drops some. The profile shows under 130,000 clones, about 90% of them singletons. Specimen: peripheral blood. The receptors stem from a woman aged 60 to 75 with acute or convalescent COVID-19.

The chain carries TRBV30 and TRBJ2-2, with D perhaps matching TRBD1 (5 bases). The V gene lost 1 base and the J gene lost 7 bases, with 13 bases spanning the gap. Germline V lookup: CDR1 GTSNPN, CDR2 SVGIG (reference sequence). The CDR3 runs 14 residues. CDR3 protein: CAWSEDKEGGELFF. DNA for the CDR3: TGTGCCTGGAGTGAGGACAAAGAAGGCGGGGAGCTGTTTTTT. The full variable domain, with the rest looked up from reference TRBV30 and TRBJ2-2, is SQTIHQWPATLVQPVGSPLSLECTVEGTSNPNLYWYRQAAGRGLQLLFYSVGIGQISSEVPQNLSASRPQDRQFILSSKKLLLSDSGFYLCAWSEDKEGGELFFGEGSRLTVL.

The chain has TRBV7-3 and TRBJ2-3; D is possibly TRBD2 (6 bases). V was trimmed by 1 base and J by 0 bases, leaving 8 bases between them. The CDR3 is made up of 15 amino acids. Per the germline V gene, CDR1 is SGHTA and CDR2 is FQGTGA. The CDR3 region is CASSLRGTSTDTQYF. Here the CDR3 DNA reads TGTGCCAGCAGCTTAAGGGGGACTAGCACAGATACGCAGTATTTT.

This chain connects TRBV5-4 to TRBJ2-3; D possibly corresponds to TRBD2 (5 bases). Trimming pared 2 bases from V and 4 bases from J, leaving 11 bases between. Germline lookup yields CDR1 SGHNT and CDR2 YYREEE (reference sequence). This CDR3 spans 14 amino acids. CDR3 residues: CASSLRGGADTQYF. CDR3 coding DNA: TGTGCCAGCAGCTTACGGGGTGGCGCAGATACGCAGTATTTT.

As regards this clone: Other DNA sequences in the sample encode the same CDR3. The CDR3 coding sequence is TGTGCCAGCAGCTTGGCTGGAGATAGCAATCAGCCCCAGCATTTT. Its translation is CASSLAGDSNQPQHF. J is TRBJ1-5 and V is TRBV5-8; no firm D call. V gave up 0 bases and J gave up 0 bases, with 7 bases separating them. In germline, CDR1 is SGHTS, CDR2 YDEGEE. The CDR3 extends over 15 amino acids.

The rearrangement uses TRBV13 and TRBJ1-1; TRBD1 might be the D (6 bases). Germline V lookup: CDR1 PRHDT, CDR2 FYEKMQ (reference sequence). The CDR3 has 14 amino acids. V shed 6 bases and J shed 0 bases, with 11 bases lying between them. The CDR3 protein is CASSIQGMNTEAFF. In DNA, the CDR3 is TGTGCCAGCAGTATCCAGGGGATGAACACTGAAGCTTTCTTT.

The rearrangement uses TRBV19 and TRBJ1-2, with D maybe TRBD1 (6 bases). Trimming left V 4 bases short and J 4 bases short, with 10 bases between. CDR1 LNHDA and CDR2 SQIVND come from the germline V gene (reference sequence). The CDR3 length is 13 residues. The CDR3 DNA is TGTGCCAGTAGTAACAGGGATCTCTATGGCTACACCTTC. It translates to CASSNRDLYGYTF. The full variable domain, rest sourced from reference TRBV19 and TRBJ1-2, is DGGITQSPKYLFRKEGQNVTLSCEQNLNHDAMYWYRQDPGQGLRLIYYSQIVNDFQKGDIAEGYSVSREKKESFPLTVTSAQKNPTAFYLCASSNRDLYGYTFGSGTRLTVV.

The V gene is TRBV2, the J gene TRBJ2-1, with no clear D. Germline-derived CDR1 and CDR2 are SNHLY and FYNNEI. CDR3 length: 15 amino acids. Trimming pared 2 bases from V and 0 bases from J, leaving 8 bases between. CDR3 region: CASSEQSSSYNEQFF. The CDR3 bases are TGTGCCAGCAGTGAACAAAGTAGCTCCTACAATGAGCAGTTCTTC. Combining the CDR3 with reference TRBV2 and TRBJ2-1 gives the whole variable domain EPEVTQTPSHQVTQMGQEVILRCVPISNHLYFYWYRQILGQKVEFLVSFYNNEISEKSEIFDDQFSVERPDGSNFTLKIRSTKLEDSAMYFCASSEQSSSYNEQFFGPGTRLTVL.

This chain joins TRBV18 and TRBJ2-5, with 7 bases fitting TRBD1. V dropped 2 bases and J dropped 5; count of bases not matched to a gene: 11. The CDR3 has 16 amino acids. CDR1 and CDR2 from the germline V gene are KGHSH and LQKENI. CDR3 bases: TGTGCCAGCTCACCAGCCCCTGACAGGGTTGAGGAGACCCAGTACTTC. Encoded protein: CASSPAPDRVEETQYF. Full variable domain (missing parts from reference TRBV18 and TRBJ2-5): NAGVMQNPRHLVRRRGQEARLRCSPMKGHSHVYWYRQLPEEGLKFMVYLQKENIIDESGMPKERFSAEFPKEGPSILRIQQVVRGDSAAYFCASSPAPDRVEETQYFGPGTRLLVL.

This chain joins TRBV11-2 and TRBJ1-4; D possibly corresponds to TRBD1 (5 bases). CDR3 length: 16 amino acids. V shed 0 bases and J shed 5 bases, with 13 bases lying between them. CDR1 is SGHAT and CDR2 is FQNNGV in the germline V gene. CDR3 DNA: TGTGCCAGCAGCTTAGATGGGGGGAGACCCAATGAAAAACTGTTTTTT. Translation gives CASSLDGGRPNEKLFF.

DNA of the CDR3: TGCGCCAGCAGCCAAGATGGTACCGGGAGTCCCTACAATGAGCAGTTCTTC. This translates into CASSQDGTGSPYNEQFF. The rearrangement joins TRBV4-1 to TRBJ2-1; possibly TRBD2 for D (6 bases). Trimming shortened V by 0 bases and J by 2 bases, and 14 bases separated the two germline ends. The CDR3 is made up of 17 amino acids. Per the germline V gene, CDR1 is MGHRA and CDR2 is YSYEKL.

The rearrangement links TRBV10-2 to TRBJ2-6; TRBD1 might be the D (6 bases). The germline CDR1 and CDR2 sequences are WSHSY and SAAADI. The CDR3 is made up of 20 amino acids. Trimming removed 8 bases at V and 0 bases at J, with 26 bases between. This CDR3 reads CASHIGPGESISSGANVLTF. In DNA, the CDR3 is TGCGCCAGCCATATCGGGCCAGGGGAATCCATCAGCTCTGGGGCCAACGTCCTGACTTTC.

This clone appeared a single time. CDR3 in amino acids: CASSLDRVPGYTF. For the CDR3, the DNA is TGTGCCAGCAGCCTGGACAGAGTTCCGGGCTACACCTTC. The chain employs TRBV7-9 and TRBJ1-2; a weak D match, TRBD1 (6 bases). Deletions cut 5 bases from V and 8 bases from J, with 15 bases between. The V gene's germline CDR1 is SEHNR and CDR2 FQNEAQ (reference sequence). The CDR3 extends over 13 amino acids.

This chain links TRBV6-5 with TRBJ2-1, with TRBD2 as a possible D gene (6 bases). The V end was cut by 0 bases, the J end by 5 bases, with 14 bases between. Germline CDR1 is MNHEY and CDR2 is SVGAGI. There are 16 residues in the CDR3. CDR3 loop: CASSYSPPGENNEQFF. The CDR3 bases are TGTGCCAGCAGTTACTCCCCCCCGGGAGAGAACAATGAGCAGTTCTTC.

This chain links TRBV6-5 with TRBJ2-1; TRBD2 might be the D (6 bases). Germline lookup yields CDR1 MNHEY and CDR2 SVGAGI. This CDR3 is 15 amino acids long. V lost 5 bases, J lost 0 bases, and 11 bases lay in between. The CDR3 sequence is CASSRDSDSYNEQFF. CDR3 DNA: TGTGCCAGCAGTAGGGACTCTGACTCCTACAATGAGCAGTTCTTC.

V gene TRBV30 combines with J gene TRBJ1-2, with no clear D. Germline V gene lookup returns CDR1 GTSNPN and CDR2 SVGIG (reference sequence). The CDR3 loop spans 14 amino acids. Trimming stripped 0 bases from V and 5 bases from J, with 13 bases between. CDR3 bases: TGTGCCTGGAGTGTTGGCGGCCCCCTGTATGGCTACACCTTC. Translated, it gives CAWSVGGPLYGYTF.

J is TRBJ2-1 and V is TRBV5-4, with 7 bases fitting TRBD2. The junction had 6 bases not matched to a gene; V was cut back by 0 bases and J by 3 bases. This CDR3 region has 16 residues. Germline-derived CDR1 and CDR2 are SGHNT and YYREEE (reference sequence). The CDR3 DNA sequence: TGTGCCAGCAGCTTGGGGGGGAGGGCCATCTACAATGAGCAGTTCTTC. This encodes CASSLGGRAIYNEQFF.

This clone turned up a few times. The genes are TRBV5-1 and TRBJ1-4; tentatively, D is TRBD1 (6 bases). Germline V CDR1 and CDR2: SGHRS, YFSETQ. V was shortened by 1 base and J by 6 bases, with 10 bases between the two germline ends. The CDR3 spans 14 residues. CDR3 DNA: TGCGCCAGCAGCTTGATGGCAGGGGATGAAAAACTGTTTTTT. Translated, it gives CASSLMAGDEKLFF.

The CDR3 bases are TGTGCCAGCAGCTCCAGGACTGGCAATGAGCAGTTCTTC. It encodes CASSSRTGNEQFF. The chain couples TRBV7-2 to TRBJ2-1; D may be TRBD2 (5 bases). Germline lookup yields CDR1 SGHTA and CDR2 FQGNSA. The length of the CDR3 is 13 residues. Between the trimmed V and J ends, which lost 4 bases and 6 bases, there was a span of 10 bases.

This clone was seen only a few times. The chain uses TRBV1 and TRBJ2-1; TRBD2 was called by the table and not checked on the DNA. TRBV1 is termed a pseudogene. The CDR3 sequence is 12 residues long. The CDR3 sequence: CTSSQDLNEQFF. CDR3 coding DNA: TGCACCAGCAGCCAAGATCTCAATGAGCAGTTCTTC.

J is TRBJ2-7 and V is TRBV7-2; 13 nucleotides line up with TRBD2. The V gene end was trimmed by 4 bases and the J gene end by 5 bases; junction bases not matched to a gene: 2. The V gene's germline CDR1 is SGHTA and CDR2 FQGNSA. The CDR3 is made up of 14 amino acids. CDR3 sequence (DNA): TGTGCCAGCAGCTATGGACTAGCGGGAGACGAGCAGTACGTC. Its translation: CASSYGLAGDEQYV.

V usage is TRBV5-1 and J usage is TRBJ1-4; 7 nucleotides line up with TRBD1. The CDR3 has 15 amino acids. From germline, CDR1 is SGHRS and CDR2 YFSETQ. After removal of 1 base from V and 4 bases from J, the junction contained 4 bases not matched to a gene. CDR3 coding DNA: TGCGCCAGCAGCTTGCAGGGGGGAAGTAATGAAAAACTGTTTTTT. Amino acids: CASSLQGGSNEKLFF. The full variable domain, its missing parts supplied by reference TRBV5-1 and TRBJ1-4, is KAGVTQTPRYLIKTRGQQVTLSCSPISGHRSVSWYQQTPGQGLQFLFEYFSETQRNKGNFPGRFSGRQFSNSRSEMNVSTLELGDSALYLCASSLQGGSNEKLFFGSGTQLSVL.

The rearrangement links TRBV27 to TRBJ1-2, with D perhaps matching TRBD1 (5 bases). Germline V gives CDR1 MNHEY, CDR2 SMNVEV (reference sequence). The CDR3 has 14 residues. V lost 3 bases, J lost 7 bases, and 15 bases lay in between. The CDR3 is CASSLSVGGGGYTF. CDR3 nucleotides: TGTGCCAGCAGTTTGAGTGTCGGGGGTGGTGGCTACACCTTC.

The J gene is TRBJ2-3, the V gene TRBV7-3; D might be TRBD1 (5 bases). V lost 5 bases and J 2 bases, leaving 11 bases between the germline ends. CDR1 is SGHTA, CDR2 FQGTGA, per germline. CDR3 length: 14 amino acids. The DNA of the CDR3 is TGTGCCAGCAGCCAAGGACACCTCACAGATACGCAGTATTTT. Its protein is CASSQGHLTDTQYF. Full variable domain (outside the CDR3, taken from reference TRBV7-3 and TRBJ2-3): GAGVSQTPSNKVTEKGKYVELRCDPISGHTALYWYRQSLGQGPEFLIYFQGTGAADDSGLPNDRFFAVRPEGSVSTLKIQRTERGDSAVYLCASSQGHLTDTQYFGPGTRLTVL.

This chain joins TRBV9 and TRBJ1-4; TRBD1 might be the D (5 bases). From germline, CDR1 is SGDLS and CDR2 YYNGEE. The CDR3 spans 15 residues. V was clipped by 0 bases and J by 7 bases, with 13 bases between them. CDR3 bases: TGTGCCAGCAGCGTAGGGGGGGATCTTGTTGAAAAACTGTTTTTT. Protein product: CASSVGGDLVEKLFF.

The chain uses TRBV20-1 and TRBJ1-2; D is perhaps TRBD1 (6 bases). The V gene's germline CDR1 is DFQATT and CDR2 SNEGSKA (reference sequence). The CDR3 contains 13 residues. The V and J ends lost 3 bases and 8 bases respectively, with 16 bases between them. This chain's CDR3 is CSASKLWGGGYTF. CDR3 DNA: TGCAGTGCTAGTAAATTATGGGGGGGCGGCTACACCTTC.